The TCR beta chain under discussion was sequenced for a study of T cells in Graves' hyperthyroidism and ophthalmopathy. As regards this clonotype: The antigen remains undetermined.

Study observations and caveats: Blood held most thyroid clonotypes expanded above 0.001 frequency.

Looked up from germline, CDR1 is ENHRY and CDR2 is SYGVKD. This CDR3 comprises 15 residues. The germline V and J ends were trimmed by 0 bases and 0 bases, with 7 bases remaining between them. Researchers took RNA transcripts and amplified the TCR beta CDR3 regions from them. An initial round of RT-PCR targeting the TCR CDR3 relied on the HTBI primer set. TCRdb reprocessed the multiplex PCR reads via MiXCR and lists one record per CDR3 protein. The sample holds about 360,000 distinct CDR3 sequences, less than 15% seen once. Aged 18 to 65, the patients had hyperthyroidism that was newly diagnosed and had lasted under 2 months. About 10 ml fresh peripheral blood yielded the PBMCs.

This sequence joins TRBV10-3 and TRBJ2-3; unclear D gene. Sequencing was carried out using blood. This sequence was found in a woman between 18 and 30 years old with Graves' hyperthyroidism. CDR3: CAISESTHSTDTQYF. In nucleotides, the CDR3 is TGTGCCATCAGTGAGTCAACGCATAGCACAGATACGCAGTATTTT.